This TCR beta chain was retrieved from a study of PD-1 blockade in classical Hodgkin lymphoma. All patients experienced relapse after autologous stem cell transplantation, and brentuximab vedotin exposure was variable. Looked up from germline, CDR1 is SGHRS and CDR2 is YFSETQ. This CDR3 spans 16 amino acids. With V trimmed by 0 bases and J by 0 bases, 2 bases remained unmatched. Assay: immunoSEQ multiplex PCR; the TCRdb copy retains only in-frame clones and omits some. This table holds some 96,000 clones, around 80% found once. The chain recombines TRBV5-1 with TRBJ1-1, with 10 bases matching TRBD1. The receptor comes from a human donor with classical Hodgkin lymphoma. The sequenced sample was peripheral blood mononuclear cells (PBMCs), obtained at baseline. In DNA, the CDR3 is TGCGCCAGCAGCTTGGGGACAGGGGGGATGAACACTGAAGCTTTCTTT. This codes for CASSLGTGGMNTEAFF.